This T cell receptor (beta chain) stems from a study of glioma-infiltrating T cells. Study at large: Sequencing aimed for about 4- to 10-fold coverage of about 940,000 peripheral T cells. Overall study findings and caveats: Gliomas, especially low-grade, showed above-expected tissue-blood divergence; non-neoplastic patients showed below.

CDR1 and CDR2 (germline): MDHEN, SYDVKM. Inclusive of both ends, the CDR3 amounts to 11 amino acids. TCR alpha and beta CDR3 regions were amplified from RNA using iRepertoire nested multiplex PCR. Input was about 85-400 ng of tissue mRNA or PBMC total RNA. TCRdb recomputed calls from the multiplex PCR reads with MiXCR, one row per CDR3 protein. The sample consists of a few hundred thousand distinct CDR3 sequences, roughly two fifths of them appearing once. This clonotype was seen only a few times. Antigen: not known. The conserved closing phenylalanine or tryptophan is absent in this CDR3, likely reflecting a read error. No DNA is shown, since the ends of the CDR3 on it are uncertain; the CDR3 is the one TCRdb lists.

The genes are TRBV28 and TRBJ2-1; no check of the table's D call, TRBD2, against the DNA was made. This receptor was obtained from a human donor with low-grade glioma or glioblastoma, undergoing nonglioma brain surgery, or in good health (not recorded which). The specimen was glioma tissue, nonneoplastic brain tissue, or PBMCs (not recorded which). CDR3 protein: CASSFRDFQLY.